What follows describes a single T cell receptor beta chain. In this sample, this clonotype turned up a few times. There is no known antigen for this receptor. No base-level quality is on record; no much larger clone is a single base apart. These data come from a study of CD8 T cells in ankylosing spondylitis (dated by TCRdb to about 2017). About the investigation overall: T cell receptor beta repertoires were profiled in healthy donors and ankylosing spondylitis patients so that disease-linked TCR variants could be found. The full study cohort comprised about 25 ankylosing spondylitis patients and some 100 healthy donors. Samples of peripheral blood were taken, and for ankylosing spondylitis patients, synovial fluid was collected as well.

From cysteine to phenylalanine, the CDR3 is 15 amino acids long. The CDR3 DNA has 45 bases and is translated from base 1. Relative to germline, V is missing 5 bases and J is missing 4 bases, with 7 bases of the junction outside any gene match. The germline V gene supplies CDR1 SGHTA and CDR2 FQGNSA. The sample was run on an Illumina HiSeq 2500. Quantitative 5'-RACE with molecular barcodes was used to prepare TCR beta libraries. Under the source paper's analysis protocol: A new computational method based on a probabilistic model of VDJ rearrangement was used to identify disease-linked TCR variants. The raw public data were reprocessed by TCRdb itself: fastp quality trimming at Q25, MiXCR clonotype calling, in-frame beta chains only. Rows with one shared CDR3 protein collapse into an entry with the most common genes and DNA. What appears here as the V and J calls and clone size reflects TCRdb's work, not the paper's. Recorded for this sample are under 450,000 distinct CDR3 sequences; over 15% of them occurred a single time. Over 1% of the sample is taken by the ten largest.

The investigation overall reported the following: The disease-linked clones were reported as significantly enriched in matched synovial fluid samples from ankylosing spondylitis patients. Blood from ankylosing spondylitis patients appeared to be characterized by a TCR beta motif composed of under 10 highly homologous amino acid variants. Some of the motif variants had been reported before in the synovial fluid and blood of reactive arthritis patients, a finding that suggests common disease-initiation mechanisms. A CD8+ phenotype was shown by the disease-linked clones, which were found at relatively low frequencies in peripheral blood.

This receptor was taken from a male donor with ankylosing spondylitis. The chain joins TRBV7-2 to TRBJ2-5, and TRBD2 matches 10 of the central bases. Material: blood, either unsorted or a sorted T cell fraction (not recorded which). The CDR3 reads as follows: CASSASGGALETQYF. The DNA sequence is as follows: TGTGCCAGCAGCGCTAGCGGGGGCGCACTAGAGACCCAGTACTTC.